This T cell receptor (beta chain) was profiled in a study of blood T cell repertoires in COVID-19. Overall study: Samples came from the United States, Italy and Spain, spanning acute and convalescent COVID-19.

The V end was cut by 5 bases, the J end by 0 bases, with 8 bases between. This CDR3 has 13 amino acids. Germline loops: CDR1 SGHDT, CDR2 YYEEEE. In the original analysis: Reference gene primer amplification yielded estimated nucleated cell counts. The repertoire was sequenced with immunoSEQ multiplex PCR; TCRdb's copy has only in-frame clones and lacks some. That table supplies the V and J calls and clone size; D and trimming were determined from the DNA. The sample holds around 100,000 clones; approximately 90% are singletons and the top ten take 2.3%. This TCR derives from a human donor with active COVID-19. The donor label of this sample is uncertain. The chain carries TRBV5-6 and TRBJ1-1, with a possible D match to TRBD1 (5 bases). Material: peripheral blood. CDR3 DNA sequence: TGTGCCAGCAGTTTGACAGTGAACACTGAAGCTTTCTTT. Its protein product is CASSLTVNTEAFF.